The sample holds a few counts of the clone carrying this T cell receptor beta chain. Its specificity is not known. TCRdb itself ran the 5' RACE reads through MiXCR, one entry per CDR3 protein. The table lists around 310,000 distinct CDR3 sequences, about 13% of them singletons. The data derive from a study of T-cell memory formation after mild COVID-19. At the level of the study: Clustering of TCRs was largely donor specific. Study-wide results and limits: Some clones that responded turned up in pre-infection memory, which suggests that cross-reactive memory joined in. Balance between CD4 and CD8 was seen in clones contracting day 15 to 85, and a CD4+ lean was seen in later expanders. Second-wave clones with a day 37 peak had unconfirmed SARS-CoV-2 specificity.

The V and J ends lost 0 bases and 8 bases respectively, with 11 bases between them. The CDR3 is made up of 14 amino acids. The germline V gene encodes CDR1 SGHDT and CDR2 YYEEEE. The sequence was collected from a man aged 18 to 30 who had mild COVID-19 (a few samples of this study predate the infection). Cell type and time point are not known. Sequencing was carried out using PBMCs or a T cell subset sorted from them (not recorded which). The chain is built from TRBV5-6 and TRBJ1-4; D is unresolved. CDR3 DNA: TGTGCCAGCAGCTTGGGACTCAGTCAGGAAAAACTGTTTTTT. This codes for CASSLGLSQEKLFF.